These 22 T cell receptor beta chains originate from one sample sequenced in a study of shared clonotypes between healthy human individuals. Assay: immunoSEQ multiplex PCR; the TCRdb copy retains only in-frame clones and omits some. Of hundreds of thousands of clones in the sample, approximately 96% were seen once. CD8 cells classed as naive were CD45RO-negative and positively selected for CCR7, excluding terminally differentiated effector memory CD45RA+ cells. The sample was naive CD8+ T cells sorted from blood. These receptors all come from a man aged 30 to 45 in good health.

About this clone: This specimen includes other DNA sequences encoding the same CDR3. The chain combines TRBV7-2 with TRBJ2-1; TRBD2 might be the D (5 bases). CDR1 SGHTA and CDR2 FQGNSA come from the germline V gene. The CDR3 runs 16 residues. V was clipped by 0 bases and J by 4 bases, with 13 bases between them. CDR3 sequence: CASSLALGGGYNEQFF. CDR3 DNA: TGTGCCAGCAGCTTAGCGTTAGGCGGAGGATACAATGAGCAGTTCTTC.

The CDR3 protein is CASSPLTATDTQYF. The CDR3 nucleotides are TGTGCCAGCAGCCCTTTGACGGCCACAGATACGCAGTATTTT. This chain connects TRBV14 to TRBJ2-3; unclear D gene. Deletions cut 4 bases from V and 2 bases from J, with 10 bases between. Germline loops: CDR1 SGHDN, CDR2 FVKESK. CDR3 length: 14 amino acids.

The chain is built from TRBV5-6 and TRBJ2-1; D gene unclear. The V and J ends lost 1 base and 4 bases respectively, with 9 bases between them. The length of the CDR3 is 14 residues. The germline gives CDR1 SGHDT, CDR2 YYEEEE. DNA for the CDR3: TGTGCCAGCAGCTTGATCGCCAAGTACAATGAGCAGTTCTTC. Translation: CASSLIAKYNEQFF.

The V call is TRBV5-1, the J call TRBJ2-5; 7 bases are a match to TRBD2. The germline V gene encodes CDR1 SGHRS and CDR2 YFSETQ. Trimming at V came to 0 bases and at J to 5 bases, leaving 4 bases not matched to a gene. The CDR3 is made up of 14 amino acids. CDR3 sequence (DNA): TGCGCCAGCAGCTTGGTCGGGGGAGGGGAGACCCAGTACTTC. Protein sequence: CASSLVGGGETQYF. The entire variable domain, with the rest obtained from reference TRBV5-1 and TRBJ2-5, is as follows: KAGVTQTPRYLIKTRGQQVTLSCSPISGHRSVSWYQQTPGQGLQFLFEYFSETQRNKGNFPGRFSGRQFSNSRSEMNVSTLELGDSALYLCASSLVGGGETQYFGPGTRLLVL.

The V call is TRBV11-2, the J call TRBJ2-1, with TRBD2 matching 14 bases. V shed 1 base and J 9 bases; nucleotides not matched to a gene: 8. Germline values: CDR1 SGHAT, CDR2 FQNNGV. The CDR3 consists of 17 residues. In DNA, the CDR3 is TGTGCCAGCAGCTTAGGATTTGGGACTAGCGGGAGATTTGAGCAGTTCTTC. Amino acids: CASSLGFGTSGRFEQFF.

This rearrangement joins TRBV2 to TRBJ2-3; D is ambiguous. Trimming removed 7 bases from V and 4 bases from J, with 18 bases in between. From germline, CDR1 is SNHLY and CDR2 FYNNEI. The CDR3 is 15 residues long. CDR3 amino acids: CASTPLDRTPDTQYF. The CDR3 coding sequence is TGTGCCAGCACCCCATTGGACCGTACCCCAGATACGCAGTATTTT.

The chain combines TRBV27 with TRBJ2-3, with 14 positions matching TRBD2. Germline lookup yields CDR1 MNHEY and CDR2 SMNVEV (reference sequence). The length of the CDR3 is 18 residues. V lost 4 bases to trimming and J lost 4 bases; unmatched junction nucleotides: 10. The CDR3 sequence is CASSSGTSGRRSADTQYF. CDR3 DNA sequence: TGTGCCAGCAGTTCCGGGACTAGCGGGAGAAGAAGTGCAGATACGCAGTATTTT.

The chain links TRBV5-8 to TRBJ1-4, with a possible D match to TRBD1 (6 bases). Trimming removed 1 base from V and 5 bases from J, with 12 bases in between. The germline CDR1 and CDR2 sequences are SGHTS and YDEGEE. CDR3 length: 15 amino acids. The DNA for the CDR3 is TGTGCCAGCAGCTTGCAGGGGCTACTGAATGAAAAACTGTTTTTT. It encodes CASSLQGLLNEKLFF.

The J gene is TRBJ2-1, the V gene TRBV7-8; 8 nucleotides match TRBD2. Trimming removed 6 bases from V and 2 bases from J; junction bases left unmatched: 0. This CDR3 is built from 13 residues. Germline V gene sequence: CDR1 SGHVS, CDR2 FQNEAQ. CDR3 protein: CASSSGAYNEQFF. The CDR3, as DNA: TGTGCCAGCAGTAGCGGGGCCTACAATGAGCAGTTCTTC.

The chain couples TRBV13 to TRBJ2-5, with D possibly matching TRBD2 (6 bases). CDR3 length equals 14 residues. Germline V gene sequence: CDR1 PRHDT, CDR2 FYEKMQ (reference sequence). Trimming removed 8 bases at V and 4 bases at J, with 17 bases between. CDR3 sequence: CASSLAGPTETQYF. The CDR3 DNA sequence: TGTGCCAGCTCCTTGGCGGGACCCACAGAGACCCAGTACTTC.

This chain uses TRBV7-9 with TRBJ2-5, with a possible D match to TRBD1 (5 bases). The CDR3 is 13 residues long. Germline lookup yields CDR1 SEHNR and CDR2 FQNEAQ (reference sequence). V shed 6 bases and J shed 5 bases, with 13 bases lying between them. CDR3 nucleotide sequence: TGTGCCAGCAGTCCAGGGTTCGAGGAGACCCAGTACTTC. Translated, it gives CASSPGFEETQYF.

This sequence joins TRBV4-3 and TRBJ2-1, with D perhaps TRBD1 (5 bases). Germline values: CDR1 LGHNA, CDR2 YSLEER. The CDR3 spans 15 residues. Deletions cut 0 bases from V and 9 bases from J, with 15 bases between. CDR3 DNA: TGCGCCAGCAGCCAAGATGGAGTGGGGCAGACTGAGCAGTTCTTC. This encodes CASSQDGVGQTEQFF.

This chain links TRBV11-2 with TRBJ1-4; 7 nucleotides align to TRBD1. Germline V gene lookup returns CDR1 SGHAT and CDR2 FQNNGV. CDR3 length: 16 residues. The J segment lost 4 bases and the V segment lost 5 bases, leaving 10 bases of the junction unmatched. The CDR3 coding sequence is TGTGCCAGCAGCGTCTCACCGGGACAGTTTAATGAAAAACTGTTTTTT. As protein: CASSVSPGQFNEKLFF.

The chain recombines TRBV29-1 with TRBJ1-4, with D hard to call. V dropped 0 bases and J dropped 5 bases, with 7 bases sitting between them. Germline CDR1 is SQVTM and CDR2 is ANQGSEA. The CDR3 runs 13 residues. CDR3 loop: CSVEEGANEKLFF. The CDR3 coding sequence is TGCAGCGTTGAAGAGGGAGCCAATGAAAAACTGTTTTTT.

The chain couples TRBV7-9 to TRBJ2-3; D may be TRBD1 (5 bases). The CDR3 loop spans 13 amino acids. The germline V and J ends were trimmed by 4 bases and 3 bases, with 8 bases remaining between them. Germline V gene lookup returns CDR1 SEHNR and CDR2 FQNEAQ (reference sequence). Here the CDR3 reads CASSSRVTDTQYF. Here the CDR3 DNA reads TGTGCCAGCAGCTCCAGGGTTACAGATACGCAGTATTTT.

V gene TRBV28 combines with J gene TRBJ2-7, with 7 bases matching TRBD1. The V gene end was trimmed by 6 bases and the J gene end by 2 bases; junction bases not matched to a gene: 4. Looked up from germline, CDR1 is MDHEN and CDR2 is SYDVKM. The CDR3 is 13 residues long. The CDR3 DNA reads as TGTGCCAGCAGGGGGACAGCTACCTACGAGCAGTACTTC. Translation: CASRGTATYEQYF.

The chain couples TRBV10-3 to TRBJ1-2; no clear D gene. CDR1 is ENHRY and CDR2 is SYGVKD in the germline V gene. There are 18 residues in the CDR3. With 7 bases removed from V and 8 bases from J, the gap between germline ends came to 32 bases. The CDR3 nucleotides are TGTGCCATCAAGGTTGATGTAGGAAAGCAATCAGTGACTAGAGGCTACACCTTC. The encoded protein is CAIKVDVGKQSVTRGYTF.

V is TRBV6-5 and J is TRBJ2-2; D gene uncertain. CDR3 length: 14 residues. Germline values: CDR1 MNHEY, CDR2 SVGAGI. V was cut by 3 bases and J by 2 bases, with 7 bases left in between. CDR3 loop: CASSYAVNTGELFF. DNA for the CDR3: TGTGCCAGCAGTTATGCCGTTAACACCGGGGAGCTGTTTTTT.

The chain combines TRBV27 with TRBJ2-7; D is unresolved. The V end lost 3 bases, the J end lost 3 bases, and 9 bases lay between the germline ends. This CDR3 region has 13 residues. The V gene's germline CDR1 is MNHEY and CDR2 SMNVEV (reference sequence). CDR3 loop: CASSFFSGYEQYF. Here the CDR3 DNA reads TGTGCCAGCAGTTTTTTTTCGGGCTACGAGCAGTACTTC.

The rearrangement links TRBV9 to TRBJ2-3, with TRBD2 matching over 9 bases. The CDR3 has 17 amino acids. The V segment lost 3 bases and the J segment 5 bases; nucleotides outside the gene matches: 13. Germline-derived CDR1 and CDR2 are SGDLS and YYNGEE. The CDR3 here is CASSGWESRGRVDTQYF. The CDR3 DNA sequence: TGTGCCAGCAGCGGATGGGAGTCTCGCGGGAGGGTAGATACGCAGTATTTT. The full variable domain, in which reference TRBV9 and TRBJ2-3 provide the parts outside the CDR3, is DSGVTQTPKHLITATGQRVTLRCSPRSGDLSVYWYQQSLDQGLQFLIQYYNGEERAKGNILERFSAQQFPDLHSELNLSSLELGDSALYFCASSGWESRGRVDTQYFGPGTRLTVL.

The chain carries TRBV5-8 and TRBJ2-7; 8 bases are shared with TRBD2. The germline V gene has CDR1 SGHTS and CDR2 YDEGEE. V lost 0 bases to trimming and J lost 4 bases; unmatched junction nucleotides: 6. This CDR3 contains 15 residues. The CDR3 nucleotides read TGTGCCAGCAGCTTGGTAGCGGGATGGCAGTACGAGCAGTACTTC. Protein product: CASSLVAGWQYEQYF.

For this clone: The same CDR3 can be traced to other DNA sequences in this sample. V and J are TRBV27 and TRBJ2-1, with TRBD2 matching over 10 bases. Germline V gene lookup returns CDR1 MNHEY and CDR2 SMNVEV (reference sequence). V lost 6 bases, J lost 3 bases, and 2 bases stayed unmatched. This CDR3 has 14 amino acids. CDR3 protein: CASRLAGLYNEQFF. The CDR3 nucleotides read TGTGCCAGCAGACTAGCGGGACTCTACAATGAGCAGTTCTTC.